Listed below are T cell receptor beta chains from one sample, sequenced in a study of blood T cell repertoires in COVID-19. Some clones are missing from TCRdb's copy, which holds only in-frame ones; the method was immunoSEQ multiplex PCR. Of approximately 480,000 clones in the sample, roughly 87% were seen once. The specimen sequenced was peripheral blood. These receptors all come from a young man with COVID-19, enrolled during active disease. The CDR3 runs from the conserved cysteine through the conserved F or W. The order of the fields is clone size, D gene, V gene, J gene, CDR3 protein, CDR3 DNA. A D gene is named only where the DNA matches it firmly. Rows give clone size only sometimes, using once, few, many, or a class for an expanded clone.

>-|-|TRBV5-8|TRBJ1-5
CASSLARGAYSNQPQHF
TGTGCCAGCAGCTTGGCCAGGGGCGCCTATAGCAATCAGCCCCAGCATTTT
>-|-|TRBV5-4|TRBJ1-1
CASSLPGNTEAFF
TGTGCCAGCAGCTTGCCAGGGAACACTGAAGCTTTCTTT
>few|-|TRBV6-5|TRBJ2-7
CASSYSSRNEQYF
TGTGCCAGCAGTTACTCGAGTAGAAACGAGCAGTACTTC
>-|TRBD1|TRBV6-6|TRBJ2-7
CASSYGGTESYEQYF
TGTGCCAGCAGTTACGGTGGGACAGAATCCTACGAGCAGTACTTC
>-|-|TRBV18|TRBJ2-7
CASSPPLEAYEQYF
TGTGCCAGCTCACCACCGTTAGAAGCCTACGAGCAGTACTTC
>-|TRBD1|TRBV3-1/TRBV3-2|TRBJ1-4
CASSQEEGTGDEKLFF
TGTGCCAGCAGCCAAGAGGAAGGGACAGGTGATGAAAAACTGTTTTTT
>-|TRBD1|TRBV10-1|TRBJ2-2
CASSELGADRENGELFF
TGCGCCAGCAGTGAGTTGGGGGCGGACAGGGAGAACGGGGAGCTGTTTTTT
>-|TRBD2|TRBV5-5|TRBJ2-5
CASSLTLGGGTFQTQYF
TGTGCCAGCAGCTTAACCCTGGGCGGGGGTACTTTTCAGACCCAGTACTTC
>-|-|TRBV7-9|TRBJ1-1
CASSSGSGTEAFF
TGTGCCAGCAGTTCCGGGTCGGGGACTGAAGCTTTCTTT
>-|TRBD2|TRBV7-8|TRBJ2-1
CASSFWTSGGAHNEQFF
TGTGCCAGCAGCTTCTGGACTAGCGGGGGGGCGCACAATGAGCAGTTCTTC
>few|TRBD2|TRBV5-4|TRBJ2-1
CAGLWAGVNEQFF
TGTGCCGGCCTATGGGCGGGAGTCAATGAGCAGTTCTTC
>-|-|TRBV6-1|TRBJ1-6
CASSEVGALGNSPLHF
TGTGCCAGCAGTGAAGTGGGGGCCTTAGGCAATTCACCCCTCCACTTT
>-|TRBD1|TRBV5-1|TRBJ2-5
CASSATGGQETQYF
TGCGCCAGCAGCGCGACAGGGGGCCAAGAGACCCAGTACTTC
>-|TRBD1|TRBV6-5|TRBJ1-4
CASRRQGGSEKLFF
TGTGCCAGCAGAAGACAGGGGGGAAGTGAAAAACTGTTTTTT
>once|-|TRBV7-9|TRBJ1-2
CASSLMLSYGYTF
TGTGCCAGCAGCTTAATGTTGAGCTATGGCTACACCTTC
>-|-|TRBV7-9|TRBJ2-3
CASSLGGRVADTQYF
TGTGCCAGCAGCTTAGGCGGCAGGGTGGCAGATACGCAGTATTTT
>-|TRBD1|TRBV7-6|TRBJ2-5
CASSTRTGARGETQYF
TGTGCCAGCAGCACAAGGACAGGGGCAAGGGGGGAGACCCAGTACTTC
>-|TRBD1|TRBV7-9|TRBJ1-3
CASSTVLTGASTRSGNTIYF
TGTGCCAGCAGCACAGTTCTTACAGGGGCCTCCACGCGCTCTGGAAACACCATATATTTT
>few|TRBD1|TRBV5-6|TRBJ2-7
CASGGQGGSYEQYF
TGTGCCAGCGGTGGACAGGGTGGGAGCTACGAGCAGTACTTC
>-|TRBD1|TRBV7-3|TRBJ1-6
CASSLIQGENSPLHF
TGTGCCAGCAGCCTTATTCAGGGGGAGAATTCACCCCTCCACTTT
>-|-|TRBV3-1/TRBV3-2|TRBJ2-2
CASKTEVRSGELFF
TGTGCCAGCAAGACAGAGGTACGGTCCGGGGAGCTGTTTTTT
>-|-|TRBV7-9|TRBJ2-7
CASSLSLGVSEQYF
TGTGCCAGCAGCTTATCACTCGGGGTTTCCGAGCAGTACTTC
>-|-|TRBV19|TRBJ1-5
CASSISAQGGDQPQHF
TGTGCCAGTAGTATAAGCGCGCAGGGTGGTGATCAGCCCCAGCATTTT